The next 3 T cell receptor beta chains were all read from a single sample in a study of regulatory T cells in long-lasting Graves disease. The time point here: persistent/refractory GD, antithyroid drugs over 5 years with positive TRAb. From RNA extracted from PBMCs, the TCR library was made. Both iRepertoire HTBI primers and Arm-PCR of CDR3 regions were used to build the TCR beta libraries. MiXCR, applied by TCRdb to the multiplex PCR reads, yields one record per CDR3 protein. The sample shows fewer than 450,000 distinct CDR3 sequences, 20% to 25% of them seen only once. Here the sequenced sample was peripheral blood mononuclear cells (PBMCs), taken when the disease was refractory, from a patient treated with antithyroid drugs. The receptor source for this set is a female donor with Graves disease.

This clonotype appeared a few times. The CDR3 sequence is CASSRQKGTAVNYGYTF. The CDR3, as DNA: TGCGCCAGCAGCCGTCAAAAGGGGACTGCGGTTAACTATGGCTACACCTTC. The V gene is TRBV4-3, the J gene TRBJ1-2; maybe TRBD1 (5 bases). The CDR3 totals 17 residues. Germline CDR1 is LGHNA and CDR2 is YSLEER. The V and J ends lost 4 bases and 1 base respectively, with 19 bases between them.

The chain recombines TRBV5-1 with TRBJ2-7, with a weak D call TRBD1 (7 bases). Trimming cost V 5 bases and J 4 bases, with 22 bases left between them. The CDR3 sequence is 16 residues long. CDR1 and CDR2 from the germline V gene are SGHRS and YFSETQ. The CDR3 nucleotides read TGCGCCAGCAGACCAAACCCTCGGACAGGAGGGTACGAGCAGTACTTC. Encoded protein: CASRPNPRTGGYEQYF.

There are a few counts of this clonotype. The chain joins TRBV30 to TRBJ1-6; D is perhaps TRBD1 (5 bases). Germline V CDR1 and CDR2: GTSNPN, SVGIG (reference sequence). The CDR3 is 11 residues long. Trimming removed 0 bases at V and 15 bases at J, with 9 bases between. CDR3 nucleotide sequence: TGTGCCTGGAGTGTGGGACGGCTCCTCCACTTT. This translates into CAWSVGRLLHF.